The entry that follows covers one TCR beta chain sequence. Assignments of participants to cohorts depended upon their own reported clinical history. In the original analysis: Reference gene primers were amplified, and this amplification served to estimate nucleated cell counts. The repertoire was sequenced with immunoSEQ multiplex PCR; TCRdb's copy has only in-frame clones and lacks some. V and J calls and clone size follow that table, whereas D and trimming were derived from the DNA. The sample yields under 200,000 clones, roughly 90% seen once. Germline V CDR1 and CDR2: SGHVS, FQNEAQ. Trimming left V 5 bases short and J 1 base short, with 14 bases between. The CDR3 has 15 residues. These data originate in a study of blood T cell repertoires in COVID-19. Turning to the study itself: Collection of acute and convalescent COVID-19 samples took place in the United States, Italy and Spain. PBMCs, B-cell-depleted T cells, or T cells were the source of the cDNA or gDNA that made up the material.

The TCR originated in a woman in her forties or fifties who had recovered from COVID-19. The chain combines TRBV7-8 with TRBJ1-1; D remains unclear. The sample consisted of PBMCs or T cells enriched from blood (not recorded which). CDR3 nucleotides: TGTGCCAGCAGCAGGAATCGAGGGTCGAACACTGAAGCTTTCTTT. This encodes CASSRNRGSNTEAFF.